This T cell receptor beta chain is drawn from a study of blood T cell repertoires in COVID-19. Across the whole study: Spain, Italy and the United States supplied samples that represented acute and convalescent COVID-19. T cells, B-cell-depleted T cells, or PBMCs provided the cDNA or gDNA that served as material.

V lost 1 base, J lost 3 bases, and 2 bases stayed unmatched. Germline assignment: CDR1 LNHDA and CDR2 SQIVND (reference sequence). The CDR3 is made up of 14 amino acids. Source study methods: Reference gene primer amplification yielded estimated nucleated cell counts. Using immunoSEQ multiplex PCR, the repertoire was profiled, and TCRdb retains in-frame clones only, with some absent. The V and J calls and clone size were taken over from that table, and D and trimming were inferred from the DNA. The sample gives about 220,000 clones, around 86% of which show up once; approximately 2.1% is in the top ten.

Sequenced material: peripheral blood. The source is a man in his thirties or forties who had recovered from COVID-19. The chain is built from TRBV19 and TRBJ1-2; 7 bases match TRBD1. DNA for the CDR3: TGTGCCAGTAGTATAGTCGGGACAGACTATGGCTACACCTTC. It encodes CASSIVGTDYGYTF. The full variable domain, completed using reference TRBV19 and TRBJ1-2, is DGGITQSPKYLFRKEGQNVTLSCEQNLNHDAMYWYRQDPGQGLRLIYYSQIVNDFQKGDIAEGYSVSREKKESFPLTVTSAQKNPTAFYLCASSIVGTDYGYTFGSGTRLTVV.